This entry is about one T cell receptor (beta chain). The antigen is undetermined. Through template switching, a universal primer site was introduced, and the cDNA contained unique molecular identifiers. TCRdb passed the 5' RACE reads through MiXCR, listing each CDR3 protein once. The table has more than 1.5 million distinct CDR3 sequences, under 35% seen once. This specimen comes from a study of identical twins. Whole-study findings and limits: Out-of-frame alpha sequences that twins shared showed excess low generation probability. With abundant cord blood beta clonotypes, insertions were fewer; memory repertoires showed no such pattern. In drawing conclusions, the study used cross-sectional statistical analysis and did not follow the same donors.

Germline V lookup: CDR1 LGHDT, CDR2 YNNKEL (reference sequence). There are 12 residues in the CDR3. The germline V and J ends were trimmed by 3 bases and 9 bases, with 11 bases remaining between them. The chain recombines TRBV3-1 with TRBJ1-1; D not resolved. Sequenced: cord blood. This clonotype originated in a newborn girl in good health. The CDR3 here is CASSQSTWQAFF. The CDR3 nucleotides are TGTGCCAGCAGCCAGAGCACCTGGCAAGCTTTCTTT.